The clone carrying this T cell receptor (beta chain) showed up just once. The CDR3 consists of 16 residues. Germline loops: CDR1 SNHLY, CDR2 FYNNEI. Losses at the gene ends were 5 bases for V and 3 bases for J; bases not matched to a gene: 12. Sequencing used immunoSEQ multiplex PCR; TCRdb keeps in-frame clones, though not all of them. The sample comprises 100,000 to 150,000 clones, 86% of which are singletons, and more than 9.5% rests with the top ten. The data were taken from a study of blood T cell repertoires in COVID-19. Sequenced material: peripheral blood. This clonotype originated in a woman aged 70 to 79 with COVID-19, enrolled during active disease. The rearrangement joins TRBV2 to TRBJ1-1; TRBD1 matches at 7 bases. The CDR3 nucleotides read TGTGCCAGCAGTTCAGGGGGGCTGCGGGTATACACTGAAGCTTTCTTT. This sequence encodes CASSSGGLRVYTEAFF.